The entry that follows covers one T cell receptor (beta chain) sequence. The sample originates from a study of blood T cell repertoires in COVID-19. Across the whole study: The origin of the acute and convalescent COVID-19 samples was the United States, Italy and Spain. From T cells, B-cell-depleted T cells, or PBMCs came the material, which was cDNA or gDNA.

Authors' data handling: Reference gene primer amplification yielded estimated nucleated cell counts. Assay: immunoSEQ multiplex PCR; the TCRdb copy retains only in-frame clones and omits some. The V and J calls and clone size are taken from that table; D and trimming were inferred from the DNA. Of 100,000 to 120,000 clones in the sample, about 70% are singletons; the top ten hold under 10%. This receptor was identified in a woman between 55 and 75 years old with acute or convalescent COVID-19. The sample consisted of peripheral blood.

CDR3 nucleotide sequence: TGCGCCAGCAGCTTGGTCAGGGGCACTGAAGCTTTCTTT. Translating it yields CASSLVRGTEAFF. V gene TRBV5-1 combines with J gene TRBJ1-1; TRBD1 is a possible D gene (6 bases). Germline CDR1 reads SGHRS; CDR2 reads YFSETQ. This CDR3 comprises 13 residues. Trimming removed 0 bases from V and 4 bases from J, with 7 bases in between.